The 29 T cell receptor beta chains reported below all come from one sample, sequenced in a study of CXCR3-negative and CXCR3-positive naive CD8 T cells. The libraries of TRB cDNA were prepared using 5' RACE with UMI labels. TCRdb reprocessed the 5' RACE reads, with one entry per CDR3 protein and no DNA. Its table records about 110,000 distinct CDR3 sequences. Study observations and caveats: For CXCR3-positive naive cells, TRB CDR3s were more hydrophobic than those of CXCR3-negative naive cells.

No antigen has been identified for these receptors. The material sequenced was naive CXCR3+ CD8+ T cells from blood. Subset of the sample: CD45RO-CCR7+CD27+CD95- naive CD8+ T cells expressing CXCR3 (TNR3+). The receptors stem from a human donor in good health. Some clones in this sample may be carry-over from other donors' samples.

The chain has TRBV28 and TRBJ1-5. Germline V gene data show CDR1 as MDHEN and CDR2 as SYDVKM. CDR3 length: 14 amino acids. The CDR3 loop reads CASRKFSSNQPQHF.

The rearrangement uses TRBV7-9 and TRBJ2-1; lacking DNA, the TRBD2 call made by TCRdb goes unchecked. Looked up from germline, CDR1 is SEHNR and CDR2 is FQNEAQ (reference sequence). The CDR3 consists of 14 residues. The CDR3 sequence is CASTPAGANNEQFF.

This CDR3 reads CASSQRSGTPSYEQYF. This chain links TRBV4-2 with TRBJ2-7; TCRdb reports TRBD1, a call that lacks DNA to check it against. Germline V gene data show CDR1 as LGHNA and CDR2 as YNFKEQ. CDR3 size: 16 residues.

The rearrangement uses TRBV12-3 or TRBV12-4 and TRBJ1-1; TCRdb outputs TRBD1, but without DNA this stays unchecked. The CDR3 totals 15 residues. This CDR3 reads CASSPIWGMNTEAFF.

This CDR3 is CASSLGTPFGAFF. The V and J genes are TRBV7-2 and TRBJ1-1; the D gene TCRdb calls, TRBD1, cannot be checked with no DNA. This CDR3 contains 13 residues. In germline, CDR1 is SGHTA, CDR2 FQGNSA.

The rearrangement links TRBV10-3 to TRBJ2-7; checking the TCRdb D call of TRBD2 is not possible without DNA. This CDR3 is 17 amino acids long. Germline V gives CDR1 ENHRY, CDR2 SYGVKD. CDR3 sequence reads: CAISEAFIGTSRYEQYF.

The V call is TRBV6-2 or TRBV6-3, the J call TRBJ1-2; the TRBD1 assignment by TCRdb is unverifiable without DNA. This CDR3 is built from 14 residues. In germline, CDR1 is MNHEY, CDR2 SVGEGT. CDR3: CASSSQGVGGGYTF.

CDR3 sequence reads: CAWSATGFAEAFF. The rearrangement joins TRBV30 to TRBJ1-1; TCRdb calls TRBD1, which cannot be checked without DNA. The germline V gene encodes CDR1 GTSNPN and CDR2 SVGIG (reference sequence). CDR3 length: 13 residues.

The chain carries TRBV29-1 and TRBJ1-2; TCRdb's D gene call, TRBD1, goes unchecked for lack of DNA. CDR1 is SQVTM, CDR2 ANQGSEA, per germline. CDR3 length: 12 amino acids. The CDR3: CSVEPPNYGYTF.

The rearrangement uses TRBV11-2 and TRBJ2-5; TCRdb picks TRBD2, but there is no DNA to check that call. From germline, CDR1 is SGHAT and CDR2 FQNNGV. This CDR3 comprises 17 residues. CDR3 loop: CASSHHDAGSWSETQYF.

The CDR3 loop is CSVGGPRTGYQREEHNEQFF. V usage is TRBV29-1 and J usage is TRBJ2-1; TCRdb's D gene call, TRBD2, goes unchecked for lack of DNA. Germline assignment: CDR1 SQVTM and CDR2 ANQGSEA. The CDR3 length is 20 residues.

The chain carries TRBV7-8 and TRBJ2-1; absent DNA, TCRdb's TRBD1 call cannot be checked. This CDR3 has 15 amino acids. Germline CDR1 reads SGHVS; CDR2 reads FQNEAQ. This CDR3 is CASSSTGGAYNEQFF.

The chain has TRBV5-1 and TRBJ2-2. The CDR3 length is 14 residues. Germline assignment: CDR1 SGHRS and CDR2 YFSETQ. CDR3 sequence: CASSWDRVTGELFF.

The chain employs TRBV7-2 and TRBJ1-2. The CDR3 sequence is 15 residues long. CDR1 and CDR2 (germline): SGHTA, FQGNSA. CDR3 sequence: CASSLTQWVAYGYTF.

The chain carries TRBV10-3 and TRBJ2-7. Per germline, CDR1 ENHRY and CDR2 SYGVKD. The CDR3 has 14 residues. The CDR3 reads CAISESGSDYEQYF.

The rearrangement uses TRBV25-1 and TRBJ2-6; lacking DNA, the TRBD1 call made by TCRdb goes unchecked. Germline lookup yields CDR1 MGHDK and CDR2 SYGVNS. The CDR3 has 17 residues. The CDR3 protein is CASSETPGRVGANVLTF. The full variable domain, rest sourced from reference TRBV25-1 and TRBJ2-6, is EADIYQTPRYLVIGTGKKITLECSQTMGHDKMYWYQQDPGMELHLIHYSYGVNSTEKGDLSSESTVSRIRTEHFPLTLESARPSHTSQYLCASSETPGRVGANVLTFGAGSRLTVL.

The rearrangement links TRBV12-3 or TRBV12-4 to TRBJ2-1; the D call of TRBD2 rests on TCRdb alone, since no DNA is present to check it. The CDR3 spans 16 residues. CDR3 amino acids: CASSPPGLAGGNEQFF.

The J gene is TRBJ2-1, the V gene TRBV6-1; TCRdb picks TRBD2, but there is no DNA to check that call. This CDR3 is built from 17 residues. CDR1 and CDR2 (germline): MNHNS, SASEGT. The CDR3 spells CASSEEGSGSSYNEQFF.

The chain carries TRBV7-9 and TRBJ2-1; the TRBD2 assignment by TCRdb is unverifiable without DNA. Per germline, CDR1 SEHNR and CDR2 FQNEAQ (reference sequence). CDR3 length: 16 amino acids. The CDR3 sequence is CASSPPTSGSYNEQFF.

This chain connects TRBV14 to TRBJ2-7. The germline CDR1 and CDR2 sequences are SGHDN and FVKESK. The CDR3 runs to 15 residues. The CDR3: CASSHGRGGSYEQYF.

The rearrangement joins TRBV6-2 or TRBV6-3 to TRBJ2-1; TCRdb names TRBD1, which stays unverified in the absence of DNA. From germline, CDR1 is MNHEY and CDR2 SVGEGT. The CDR3 spans 16 residues. The CDR3 is CASRSPGQPSGNEQFF.

The chain has TRBV12-3 or TRBV12-4 and TRBJ2-1. The CDR3 is made up of 11 amino acids. CDR3 residues: CASSFSEKQFF.

V gene TRBV20-1 combines with J gene TRBJ1-1; the D call from TCRdb, TRBD1, cannot be confirmed without DNA. CDR3 size: 15 residues. Per the germline V gene, CDR1 is DFQATT and CDR2 is SNEGSKA (reference sequence). The CDR3 region is CSARGVGQMNTEAFF.

The chain couples TRBV5-1 to TRBJ2-1. Germline values: CDR1 SGHRS, CDR2 YFSETQ. The length of the CDR3 is 13 residues. CDR3 in amino acids: CASSLDPSHEQFF.

This chain uses TRBV11-3 with TRBJ2-5; with no DNA, the TCRdb D assignment of TRBD2 cannot be verified. The CDR3 has 12 amino acids. Germline V gene data show CDR1 as SGHNT and CDR2 as YENEEA. CDR3 residues: CASRGLQETQYF.

The chain is built from TRBV3-1 and TRBJ2-4; TCRdb's D gene call, TRBD2, goes unchecked for lack of DNA. CDR3 length: 21 residues. Per the germline V gene, CDR1 is LGHDT and CDR2 is YNNKEL (reference sequence). CDR3 sequence: CASSQEGEGVTLNGAKNIQYF.

The V and J genes are TRBV7-9 and TRBJ2-3. This CDR3 has 12 residues. Germline V lookup: CDR1 SEHNR, CDR2 FQNEAQ (reference sequence). The chain's CDR3 is CASSSITDTQYF.

J is TRBJ2-1 and V is TRBV7-2. Germline V gives CDR1 SGHTA, CDR2 FQGNSA. The length of the CDR3 is 14 residues. The CDR3 spells CASSLAPSYNEQFF.

This chain's CDR3 is CASSWGTSGSNEQFF. The J gene is TRBJ2-1, the V gene TRBV5-4; TCRdb proposes TRBD2, but this gene call is untestable without DNA. Germline values: CDR1 SGHNT, CDR2 YYREEE (reference sequence). This CDR3 region has 15 residues.